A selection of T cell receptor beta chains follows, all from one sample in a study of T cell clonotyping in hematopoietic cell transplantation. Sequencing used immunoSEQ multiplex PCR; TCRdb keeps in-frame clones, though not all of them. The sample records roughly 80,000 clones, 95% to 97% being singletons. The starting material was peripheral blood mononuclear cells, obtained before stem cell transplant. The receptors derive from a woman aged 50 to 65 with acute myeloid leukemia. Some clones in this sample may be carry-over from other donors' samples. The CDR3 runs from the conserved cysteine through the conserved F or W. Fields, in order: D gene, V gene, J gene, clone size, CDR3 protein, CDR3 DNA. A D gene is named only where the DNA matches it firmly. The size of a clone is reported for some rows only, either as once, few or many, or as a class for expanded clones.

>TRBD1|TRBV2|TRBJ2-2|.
CATRGTGELFF
TGTGCCACCAGGGGGACCGGGGAGCTGTTTTTT
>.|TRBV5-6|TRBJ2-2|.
CASSPGRTGELFF
TGTGCCAGCAGCCCCGGCAGGACCGGGGAGCTGTTTTTT
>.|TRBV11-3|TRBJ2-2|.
CASSLSYSPTGELFF
TGTGCCAGCAGCTTGTCGTACTCTCCGACCGGGGAGCTGTTTTTT
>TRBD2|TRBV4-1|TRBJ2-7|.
CASSQDGAGEGEQYF
TGCGCCAGCAGCCAAGATGGGGCGGGAGAAGGCGAGCAGTACTTC
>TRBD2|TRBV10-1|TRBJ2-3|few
CASSGRTSETSTDTQYF
TGCGCCAGCAGCGGTCGGACTAGCGAGACTAGCACAGATACGCAGTATTTT
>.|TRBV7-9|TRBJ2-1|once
CASSLGDKDIRWYNEQFF
TGTGCCAGCAGCTTAGGAGATAAGGACATCCGGTGGTACAATGAGCAGTTCTTC
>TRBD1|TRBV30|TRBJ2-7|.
CAWSPRRDRGLYEQYF
TGTGCCTGGTCCCCCCGCCGGGACAGGGGGTTATACGAGCAGTACTTC
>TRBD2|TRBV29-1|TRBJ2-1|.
CSVVTSGIGEQFF
TGCAGCGTTGTCACTAGCGGGATCGGTGAGCAGTTCTTC
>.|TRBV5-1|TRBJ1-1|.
CASSSVHGNTEAFF
TGCGCCAGCAGCTCAGTACACGGGAACACTGAAGCTTTCTTT
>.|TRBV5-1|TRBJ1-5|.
CASSLVPRDDILNQPQHF
TGCGCCAGCAGCTTGGTTCCCAGGGATGATATCCTCAATCAGCCCCAGCATTTT
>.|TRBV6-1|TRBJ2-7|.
CASSPTGEGYEQYF
TGTGCCAGCAGCCCGACAGGGGAGGGGTACGAGCAGTACTTC
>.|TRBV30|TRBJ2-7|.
CAWSLWGPSGEQYF
TGTGCCTGGAGTCTATGGGGCCCATCCGGGGAGCAGTACTTC
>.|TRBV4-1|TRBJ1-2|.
CASSQSGVLYGYTF
TGCGCCAGCAGCCAAAGCGGGGTTCTCTATGGCTACACCTTC
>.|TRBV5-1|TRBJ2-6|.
CASSSHLGANVLTF
TGCGCCAGCAGCTCACATCTAGGGGCCAACGTCCTGACTTTC
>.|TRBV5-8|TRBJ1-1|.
CASRPGQPTMNTEAFF
TGTGCCAGCAGGCCCGGACAGCCTACCATGAACACTGAAGCTTTCTTT
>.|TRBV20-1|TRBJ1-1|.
CSARETEAFF
TGCAGTGCTAGGGAAACTGAAGCTTTCTTT
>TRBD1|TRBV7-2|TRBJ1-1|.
CASSQSGTGERAFF
TGTGCCAGCAGCCAGTCCGGGACAGGGGAAAGGGCTTTCTTT
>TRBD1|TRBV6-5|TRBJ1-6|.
CASRGQGESPLHF
TGTGCCAGCAGGGGACAGGGGGAATCACCCCTCCACTTT
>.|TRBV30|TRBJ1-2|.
CAWSRSLASSGYTF
TGTGCCTGGAGTCGGAGTTTAGCGAGTTCTGGCTACACCTTC
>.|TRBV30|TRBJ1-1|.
CAWSQRYGVGTEAFF
TGTGCCTGGAGTCAGAGGTACGGGGTAGGCACTGAAGCTTTCTTT
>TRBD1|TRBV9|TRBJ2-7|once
CASSVGGQGVYEQYF
TGTGCCAGCAGCGTAGGTGGACAGGGTGTCTACGAGCAGTACTTC
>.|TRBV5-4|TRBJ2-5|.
CASSLGTKQETQYF
TGTGCCAGCAGCTTGGGTACAAAACAAGAGACCCAGTACTTC
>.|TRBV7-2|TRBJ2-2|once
CASKGGNTGELFF
TGTGCCAGCAAGGGGGGGAACACCGGGGAGCTGTTTTTT
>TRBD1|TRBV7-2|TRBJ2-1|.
CASSLDRGPYEQFF
TGTGCCAGCAGCTTAGATAGGGGGCCATATGAGCAGTTCTTC
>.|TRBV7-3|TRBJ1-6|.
CASSFSPGSPLHF
TGTGCCAGCAGCTTCTCTCCGGGGTCACCCCTCCACTTT
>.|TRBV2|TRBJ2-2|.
CATRGDRTGELFF
TGTGCCACCAGGGGGGATCGCACCGGGGAGCTGTTTTTT
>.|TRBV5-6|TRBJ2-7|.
CASSLAHEQYF
TGTGCCAGCAGCTTGGCACACGAGCAGTACTTC
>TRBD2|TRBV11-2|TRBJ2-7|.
CASSTSGAYEQYF
TGTGCCAGTTCGACTAGCGGAGCCTACGAGCAGTACTTC
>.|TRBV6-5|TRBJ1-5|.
CASRNSGDRNQPQHF
TGTGCCAGCAGAAACTCAGGGGACCGCAATCAGCCCCAGCATTTT
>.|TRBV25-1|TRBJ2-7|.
CASSEWGGTGEQYF
TGTGCCAGCAGTGAATGGGGAGGAACGGGCGAGCAGTACTTC
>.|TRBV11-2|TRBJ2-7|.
CASSLDPHEQYF
TGTGCCAGCAGCTTAGATCCCCACGAGCAGTACTTC
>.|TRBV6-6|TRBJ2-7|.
CASRDRWYEQYF
TGTGCCAGCAGGGACAGATGGTACGAGCAGTACTTC
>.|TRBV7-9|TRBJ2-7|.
CASENTDRDNYYEQYF
TGTGCCAGTGAAAACACGGACCGGGACAACTACTACGAGCAGTACTTC
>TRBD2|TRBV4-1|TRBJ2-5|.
CASSQTGTSGSETQYF
TGCGCCAGCAGCCAAACCGGGACTAGCGGTTCAGAGACCCAGTACTTC
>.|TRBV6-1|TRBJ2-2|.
CASSEHTGTNTGELFF
TGTGCCAGCAGTGAACATACAGGGACGAACACCGGGGAGCTGTTTTTT
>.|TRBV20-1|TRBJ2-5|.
CSAPGETQYF
TGCAGTGCCCCCGGGGAGACCCAGTACTTC
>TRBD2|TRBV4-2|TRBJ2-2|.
CASSRQTSGGPGRSGELFF
TGTGCCAGCAGCCGGCAGACTAGCGGGGGCCCCGGGAGGTCCGGGGAGCTGTTTTTT
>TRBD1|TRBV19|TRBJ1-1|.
CASSMDRIQNTEAFF
TGTGCCAGTAGTATGGACAGGATCCAGAACACTGAAGCTTTCTTT
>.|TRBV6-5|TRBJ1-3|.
CASSYAGGNSGNTIYF
TGTGCCAGCAGTTACGCGGGCGGGAACTCTGGAAACACCATATATTTT
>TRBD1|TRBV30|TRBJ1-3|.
CAWSHPGTAGNTIYF
TGTGCCTGGAGCCACCCGGGGACAGCTGGAAACACCATATATTTT
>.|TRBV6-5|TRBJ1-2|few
CASSYGGEGYTF
TGTGCCAGCAGTTACGGGGGCGAGGGCTACACCTTC
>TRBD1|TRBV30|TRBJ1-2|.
CAWSPTGAYPTGYTF
TGTGCCTGGAGTCCGACAGGGGCGTATCCGACTGGCTACACCTTC
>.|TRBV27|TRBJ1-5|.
CASSLSIGSNQPQHF
TGTGCCAGCAGTTTATCGATTGGTAGCAATCAGCCCCAGCATTTT
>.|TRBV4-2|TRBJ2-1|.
CASSHGGGRLDEQFF
TGTGCCAGCAGCCATGGTGGGGGCAGGCTCGATGAGCAGTTCTTC
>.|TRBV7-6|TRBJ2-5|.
CASSSIADQETQYF
TGTGCCAGCAGCTCTATAGCGGACCAAGAGACCCAGTACTTC
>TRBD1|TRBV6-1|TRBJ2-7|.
CASSGPRDRGYEQYF
TGTGCCAGCAGCGGTCCGCGTGACAGGGGGTACGAGCAGTACTTC
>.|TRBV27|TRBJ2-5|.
CASKRATQETQYF
TGTGCCAGTAAGCGGGCGACCCAAGAGACCCAGTACTTC